Below, 18 T cell receptor beta chains from the same sample are listed, as sequenced in a study of regulatory T cells in long-lasting Graves disease. CDR3-region Arm-PCR and iRepertoire HTBI primers produced the TCR beta libraries. TCRdb re-called the multiplex PCR reads through MiXCR, storing one row per CDR3 protein. Of a few hundred thousand distinct CDR3 sequences detected, roughly 22% appear once; the ten largest clones hold approximately 14%. Time point described: persistent/refractory GD, antithyroid drugs over 5 years with positive TRAb. There was RNA extracted from PBMCs, and the TCR library was made from it. Sequenced material: peripheral blood mononuclear cells (PBMCs), taken when the disease was refractory, from a patient treated with antithyroid drugs. The receptors were sampled from a female donor with Graves disease.

The rearrangement uses TRBV9 and TRBJ2-2, with 7 nucleotides matching TRBD2. Germline V gene data show CDR1 as SGDLS and CDR2 as YYNGEE. The CDR3 runs to 15 residues. The V and J ends lost 0 bases and 4 bases, in that order; junction bases with no gene match: 3. Here the CDR3 DNA reads TGTGCCAGCAGCGTAGAACTAGCGCCCACCGGGGAGCTGTTTTTT. This encodes CASSVELAPTGELFF.

This clonotype was picked up a small number of times. This chain uses TRBV7-9 with TRBJ1-4; maybe TRBD1 (5 bases). V gave up 8 bases and J gave up 2 bases, with 6 bases separating them. The CDR3 spans 12 residues. CDR1 and CDR2 from the germline V gene are SEHNR and FQNEAQ (reference sequence). As DNA, the CDR3 is TGTGCCAGCGGGGGGACTAATGAAAAACTGTTTTTT. Its protein is CASGGTNEKLFF.

V usage is TRBV18 and J usage is TRBJ1-4; D gene unclear. Germline V gene sequence: CDR1 KGHSH, CDR2 LQKENI. CDR3 size: 13 residues. V was clipped by 2 bases and J by 4 bases, with 5 bases between them. The DNA for the CDR3 is TGTGCCAGCTCACCAGGGGTTAATGAAAAACTGTTTTTT. Amino acid sequence: CASSPGVNEKLFF.

The chain employs TRBV12-3 or TRBV12-4 and TRBJ1-3; 11 bases match TRBD1. The V gene end was trimmed by 6 bases and the J gene end by 2 bases; junction bases not matched to a gene: 6. This CDR3 comprises 16 residues. In nucleotides, the CDR3 is TGTGCCAGCAGACTGCCGGGACAGGGGGCTGGAAACACCATATATTTT. This encodes CASRLPGQGAGNTIYF.

Many counts were recorded for this clonotype. The V gene is TRBV28, the J gene TRBJ2-5, with TRBD2 matching over 8 bases. The junction had 10 bases not matched to a gene; V was cut back by 5 bases and J by 2 bases. The CDR3 extends over 16 amino acids. Germline CDR1 reads MDHEN; CDR2 reads SYDVKM. The CDR3 bases are TGTGCCAGCAGTCCCACTAGCGGATCTTTACAAGAGACCCAGTACTTC. This encodes CASSPTSGSLQETQYF.

This rearrangement joins TRBV24-1 to TRBJ2-7, with TRBD1 matching over 7 bases. CDR3 length equals 16 residues. Germline trimming cut 4 bases from V and 2 bases from J; bases unmatched to any gene: 10. Germline loops: CDR1 KGHDR, CDR2 SFDVKD. The DNA for the CDR3 is TGTGCCACCAGTGACCCCAGACAGGGCGGCGCCTACGAGCAGTACTTC. This translates into CATSDPRQGGAYEQYF.

This clonotype showed up many times. The chain combines TRBV20-1 with TRBJ1-6, with D uncertain. V lost 5 bases and J 4 bases, leaving 9 bases between the germline ends. The CDR3 is 13 residues long. In germline, CDR1 is DFQATT, CDR2 SNEGSKA (reference sequence). The chain's CDR3 is CSALGFYNSPLHF. The CDR3 region has the DNA TGCAGTGCTCTTGGATTTTATAATTCACCCCTCCACTTT.

Concerning this clonotype: Germline is not matched at one junction end, which may reflect a read error. The rearrangement joins TRBV28 to TRBJ2-7; the match to TRBD2 covers 8 bases. This CDR3 region has 15 residues. Germline V gene lookup returns CDR1 MDHEN and CDR2 SYDVKM. The CDR3 region has the DNA TGTGCCGGCAGTAACCCCCCGGGACTAGTTAACGAGCAGTACTTC. It specifies CAGSNPPGLVNEQYF.

The sample holds many counts of this clonotype. The genes are TRBV12-3 or TRBV12-4 and TRBJ1-5, with D maybe TRBD1 (6 bases). The V end was cut by 6 bases, the J end by 4 bases, with 16 bases between. This CDR3 is 15 amino acids long. Here the CDR3 DNA reads TGTGCCAGCAGCCCAACAGGGATGGGGAATCAGCCCCAGCATTTT. Translated: CASSPTGMGNQPQHF.

This clonotype was found many times. The chain employs TRBV28 and TRBJ1-2; a weak D match, TRBD1 (6 bases). Germline V gene sequence: CDR1 MDHEN, CDR2 SYDVKM. The V end lost 1 base, the J end lost 4 bases, and 10 bases lay between the germline ends. This CDR3 comprises 14 residues. Here the CDR3 reads CASSLSARGYGYTF. The CDR3 coding sequence is TGTGCCAGCAGTTTATCTGCCAGGGGCTATGGCTACACCTTC.

This clonotype occurred many times. The chain recombines TRBV2 with TRBJ2-5; D remains ambiguous. Germline values: CDR1 SNHLY, CDR2 FYNNEI. The CDR3 contains 14 residues. Trimming took off 1 base at V and 2 bases at J, with 8 bases between the two ends. The CDR3 bases are TGTGCCAGCAGTGAAGAGGTGGTGCAAGAGACCCAGTACTTC. This sequence encodes CASSEEVVQETQYF. Looking up the rest from reference TRBV2 and TRBJ2-5 gives the full variable domain: EPEVTQTPSHQVTQMGQEVILRCVPISNHLYFYWYRQILGQKVEFLVSFYNNEISEKSEIFDDQFSVERPDGSNFTLKIRSTKLEDSAMYFCASSEEVVQETQYFGPGTRLLVL.

This clonotype came up many times. The junction differs from germline at one of its ends, possibly a read error. The rearrangement links TRBV28 to TRBJ2-1, with unresolved D. Germline CDR1 is MDHEN and CDR2 is SYDVKM. This CDR3 spans 11 amino acids. CDR3 in DNA: TGTGCCAGCAGCGCGGACGGTCCAAAAAACTTC. Protein: CASSADGPKNF.

This clonotype has at least ten counts. This sequence joins TRBV28 and TRBJ1-1; D is unclear. V lost 5 bases, J lost 0 bases, and 13 bases lay in between. The CDR3 loop spans 15 amino acids. Germline lookup yields CDR1 MDHEN and CDR2 SYDVKM. The CDR3 here is CASSHPTELNTEAFF. CDR3 coding DNA: TGTGCCAGCAGTCACCCAACAGAATTGAACACTGAAGCTTTCTTT.

The chain couples TRBV7-2 to TRBJ1-6, with D perhaps TRBD1 (6 bases). This CDR3 comprises 14 residues. The germline gives CDR1 SGHTA, CDR2 FQGNSA. V shed 6 bases and J shed 9 bases, with 15 bases lying between them. The CDR3 coding sequence is TGTGCCAGCAGGGGCGGGGGCGGGTGTTCACCCCTCCACTTT. Encoded protein: CASRGGGGCSPLHF.

This clonotype was recorded a few times. This chain connects TRBV28 to TRBJ2-7; D might be TRBD1 or TRBD2, each matching 5 bases. The CDR3 consists of 12 residues. Trimming cost V 10 bases and J 2 bases, with 12 bases left between them. Germline V CDR1 and CDR2: MDHEN, SYDVKM. CDR3 sequence: CATRGTTYEQYF. CDR3 bases: TGTGCCACTCGGGGCACCACCTACGAGCAGTACTTC.

This clonotype was recorded at least ten times. The chain joins TRBV28 to TRBJ2-7; no clear D gene. CDR1 and CDR2 (germline): MDHEN, SYDVKM. Trimming left V 2 bases short and J 2 bases short, with 13 bases between. The CDR3 is 15 residues long. The CDR3 is CASSLDEKGPYEQYF. The DNA of the CDR3 is TGTGCCAGCAGTTTAGACGAGAAGGGCCCCTACGAGCAGTACTTC.

A few counts support this clonotype. The chain combines TRBV10-3 with TRBJ1-6; D might be TRBD1 (5 bases). CDR1 and CDR2 from the germline V gene are ENHRY and SYGVKD. The CDR3 contains 15 residues. The V gene lost 5 bases and the J gene lost 5 bases, with 13 bases spanning the gap. CDR3 sequence: CAISQGGTDNSPLHF. The CDR3 DNA is TGTGCCATCAGTCAAGGCGGGACGGATAATTCACCCCTCCACTTT.

This clonotype was counted only a few times. The rearrangement joins TRBV19 to TRBJ1-5; D perhaps matches TRBD1 (5 bases). The ends were cut back, 6 bases at V and 2 bases at J, with 11 bases in the middle. The CDR3 length is 14 residues. Germline lookup yields CDR1 LNHDA and CDR2 SQIVND (reference sequence). CDR3 protein: CASRQKGGNQPQHF. CDR3 nucleotides: TGTGCCAGTAGACAGAAAGGGGGCAATCAGCCCCAGCATTTT.